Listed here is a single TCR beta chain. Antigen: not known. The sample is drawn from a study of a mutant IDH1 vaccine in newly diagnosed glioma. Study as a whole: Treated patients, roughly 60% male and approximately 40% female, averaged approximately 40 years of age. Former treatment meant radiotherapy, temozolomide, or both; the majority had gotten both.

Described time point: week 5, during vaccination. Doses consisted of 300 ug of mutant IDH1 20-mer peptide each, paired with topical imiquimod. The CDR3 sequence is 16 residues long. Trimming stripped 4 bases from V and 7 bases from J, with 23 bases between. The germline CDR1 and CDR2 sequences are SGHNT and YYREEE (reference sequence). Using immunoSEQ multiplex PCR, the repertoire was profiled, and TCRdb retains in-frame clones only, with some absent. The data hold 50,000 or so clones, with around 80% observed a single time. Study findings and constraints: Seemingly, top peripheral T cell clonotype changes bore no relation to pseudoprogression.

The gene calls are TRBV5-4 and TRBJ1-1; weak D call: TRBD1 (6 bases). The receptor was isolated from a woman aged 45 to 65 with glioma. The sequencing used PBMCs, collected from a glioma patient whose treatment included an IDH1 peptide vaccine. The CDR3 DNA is TGTGCCAGCAGCGGTCCCTGGGACAAGGGGGAAGATGAAGCTTTCTTT. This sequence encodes CASSGPWDKGEDEAFF.